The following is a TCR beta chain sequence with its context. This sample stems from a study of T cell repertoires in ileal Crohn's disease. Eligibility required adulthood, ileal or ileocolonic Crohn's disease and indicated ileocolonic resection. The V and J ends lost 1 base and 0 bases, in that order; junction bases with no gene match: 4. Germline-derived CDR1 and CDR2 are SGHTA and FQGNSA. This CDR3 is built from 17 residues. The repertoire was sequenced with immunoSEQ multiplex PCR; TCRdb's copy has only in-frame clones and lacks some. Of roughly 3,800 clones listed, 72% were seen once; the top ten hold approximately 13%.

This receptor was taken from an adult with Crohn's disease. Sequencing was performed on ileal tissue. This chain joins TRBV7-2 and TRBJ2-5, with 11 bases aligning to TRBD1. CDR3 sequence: CASSLVGTGGYQETQYF. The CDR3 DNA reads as TGTGCCAGCAGCTTAGTGGGGACAGGGGGGTACCAAGAGACCCAGTACTTC.